A single sample is the source of the 15 T cell receptor beta chains below, sequenced in a study of OX40 agonist ivuxolimab in advanced cancers. The protocol was immunoSEQ multiplex PCR, while the TCRdb copy is restricted to in-frame clones and leaves out a portion. Of around 50,000 clones in the sample, 85% to 95% were seen once. The specimen was CD4+ or CD8+ T cells sorted from blood, collected in a trial of the OX40 agonist ivuxolimab. The source of these receptors is an adult with an advanced solid tumor such as melanoma, head and neck, liver or kidney cancer.

V gene TRBV28 combines with J gene TRBJ2-6, with unresolved D. The germline V and J ends were trimmed by 6 bases and 3 bases, with 9 bases remaining between them. The germline gives CDR1 MDHEN, CDR2 SYDVKM. CDR3 length: 14 residues. CDR3 coding DNA: TGTGCCAGCAGAACAGTCGGTGGGGCCAACGTCCTGACTTTC. It encodes CASRTVGGANVLTF.

This rearrangement joins TRBV30 to TRBJ1-5; possible D gene TRBD1, 5 bases. V was clipped by 7 bases and J by 0 bases, with 19 bases between them. The CDR3 loop spans 16 amino acids. Germline loops: CDR1 GTSNPN, CDR2 SVGIG (reference sequence). As DNA, the CDR3 is TGTGCCTCAGTGGGGAGGGGAGAAGATAGCAATCAGCCCCAGCATTTT. Translated, it gives CASVGRGEDSNQPQHF.

This chain links TRBV4-2 with TRBJ2-6, with D possibly TRBD1 on 6 matching bases. The CDR3 has 16 amino acids. Germline V gene sequence: CDR1 LGHNA, CDR2 YNFKEQ. V was clipped by 4 bases and J by 4 bases, with 14 bases between them. CDR3 coding DNA: TGTGCCAGCAGCCCACGTCAGGGGTCAGGGGCCAACGTCCTGACTTTC. This codes for CASSPRQGSGANVLTF.

The chain links TRBV27 to TRBJ2-1, with D tentatively TRBD1 (6 bases). The length of the CDR3 is 13 residues. V shed 5 bases and J shed 8 bases, with 13 bases lying between them. Per germline, CDR1 MNHEY and CDR2 SMNVEV (reference sequence). Written as DNA, the CDR3 is TGTGCCAGCAGTCCCCCTAGACAGGATGAGCAGTTCTTC. This gives the protein CASSPPRQDEQFF.

The gene calls are TRBV21-1 and TRBJ2-7. TRBV21-1 corresponds to a pseudogene. The CDR3 has 15 residues. CDR3 protein: CASTPLAFVRDEQYF. CDR3 in DNA: TGTGCCAGCACCCCCCTCGCCTTCGTTAGGGACGAGCAGTACTTC.

This chain links TRBV10-1 with TRBJ2-1; maybe TRBD2 (6 bases). Trimming cost V 7 bases and J 7 bases, with 14 bases left between them. Germline assignment: CDR1 WNHNN and CDR2 SYGVQD (reference sequence). The CDR3 runs to 13 residues. CDR3 sequence (DNA): TGCGCCAGCAACAATGGGGGGTGGAATGAGCAGTTCTTC. This sequence encodes CASNNGGWNEQFF.

As DNA, the CDR3 is TGTGCCAGCAGCTCAAAAGCGGGAGGGATGGATGAGCAGTTCTTC. Its translation is CASSSKAGGMDEQFF. J is TRBJ2-1 and V is TRBV11-3, with 10 nucleotides matching TRBD2. CDR1 is SGHNT, CDR2 YENEEA, per germline. The CDR3 covers 15 residues. Trimming at V came to 4 bases and at J to 8 bases, leaving 8 bases not matched to a gene.

This clone was detected once. The rearrangement joins TRBV19 to TRBJ1-2, with a possible D match to TRBD1 (5 bases). Germline V gene sequence: CDR1 LNHDA, CDR2 SQIVND (reference sequence). V was clipped by 11 bases and J by 4 bases, with 14 bases between them. The CDR3 spans 12 residues. The CDR3 sequence: CALGSGGYGYTF. The CDR3 coding sequence is TGTGCCCTAGGTTCGGGGGGCTATGGCTACACCTTC.

The chain combines TRBV19 with TRBJ2-1, with TRBD2 matching over 8 bases. Germline V gene data show CDR1 as LNHDA and CDR2 as SQIVND (reference sequence). The CDR3 loop spans 15 amino acids. V was pared by 6 bases and J by 2 bases, with 6 bases of the junction left unmatched. The CDR3 reads CASSSSGSPYNEQFF. For the CDR3, the DNA is TGTGCCAGTAGCTCGAGCGGGAGCCCCTACAATGAGCAGTTCTTC.

J is TRBJ2-7 and V is TRBV5-4; 7 positions agree with TRBD2. Germline V gene lookup returns CDR1 SGHNT and CDR2 YYREEE (reference sequence). The CDR3 consists of 16 residues. The junction had 16 bases not matched to a gene; V was cut back by 4 bases and J by 6 bases. CDR3 region: CASSRSLSGNFGEQYF. CDR3 sequence (DNA): TGTGCCAGCAGCAGATCCCTAAGCGGGAATTTCGGCGAGCAGTACTTC.

This sequence joins TRBV28 and TRBJ2-1; D is uncertain. The germline gives CDR1 MDHEN, CDR2 SYDVKM. V was clipped by 3 bases and J by 1 base, with 7 bases between them. This CDR3 spans 14 amino acids. CDR3 sequence: CASSFIESYNEQFF. In DNA, the CDR3 is TGTGCCAGCAGTTTTATCGAGTCCTACAATGAGCAGTTCTTC.

This chain links TRBV28 with TRBJ1-2, with TRBD1 matching over 7 bases. Germline lookup yields CDR1 MDHEN and CDR2 SYDVKM. Trimming at V came to 5 bases and at J to 2 bases, leaving 8 bases not matched to a gene. The CDR3 sequence is 15 residues long. The CDR3 DNA sequence: TGTGCCAGCAGTCCATGGGGACAGAGCAACTATGGCTACACCTTC. It codes for CASSPWGQSNYGYTF.

V gene TRBV30 combines with J gene TRBJ1-1; D possibly corresponds to TRBD1 (5 bases). Germline assignment: CDR1 GTSNPN and CDR2 SVGIG (reference sequence). The CDR3 is 13 amino acids. V was pared by 3 bases and J by 3 bases, with 11 bases between. CDR3 sequence reads: CAWRGDSYTEAFF. The CDR3 DNA reads TGTGCCTGGAGGGGAGACAGTTACACTGAAGCTTTCTTT.

The V gene is TRBV4-2, the J gene TRBJ2-5; 8 nucleotides agree with TRBD1. The tail of the sequence fits TRBJ2-7 better, so the J call may be wrong. Per germline, CDR1 LGHNA and CDR2 YNFKEQ. This CDR3 region has 13 residues. The CDR3 bases are TGTGCCAGCAGCCCCAGGGGGCAAAGCGAGCAGTACTTC. Its translation is CASSPRGQSEQYF.

The V call is TRBV6-5, the J call TRBJ2-5; 8 bases line up with TRBD1. The CDR3 length is 13 residues. V lost 4 bases to trimming and J lost 11 bases; unmatched junction nucleotides: 9. CDR1 MNHEY and CDR2 SVGAGI come from the germline V gene. The CDR3 DNA sequence: TGTGCCAGCAGTTTTACCGGACAGGGAGAACAGTACTTC. It encodes CASSFTGQGEQYF.